The clone carrying this T cell receptor (beta chain) was detected a few times. What it binds is not known. V lost 5 bases to trimming and J lost 2 bases, with 13 bases between them. This CDR3 has 15 residues. Germline assignment: CDR1 SEHNR and CDR2 FQNEAQ (reference sequence). TCRdb reprocessed the 5' RACE reads via MiXCR and lists one record per CDR3 protein. The table shows hundreds of thousands of distinct CDR3 sequences, with around 22% occurring only once. This record comes from a study of identical twins. Findings and caveats of the study: Without tracking the same donors, conclusions rested on cross-sectional statistical analysis. Those out-of-frame alpha sequences shared by twins showed an excess of low generation probability.

These data are also associated with another study on yellow fever vaccine responses in identical twins.

The receptor was isolated from a woman aged 18-29 years in good health. The chain joins TRBV7-9 to TRBJ2-4; no clear D. Source material: CD4+ T cells sorted from blood. CDR3 protein: CASSRDRPSKNIQYF. The CDR3 bases are TGTGCCAGCAGCCGAGATAGACCTTCCAAAAACATTCAGTACTTC.